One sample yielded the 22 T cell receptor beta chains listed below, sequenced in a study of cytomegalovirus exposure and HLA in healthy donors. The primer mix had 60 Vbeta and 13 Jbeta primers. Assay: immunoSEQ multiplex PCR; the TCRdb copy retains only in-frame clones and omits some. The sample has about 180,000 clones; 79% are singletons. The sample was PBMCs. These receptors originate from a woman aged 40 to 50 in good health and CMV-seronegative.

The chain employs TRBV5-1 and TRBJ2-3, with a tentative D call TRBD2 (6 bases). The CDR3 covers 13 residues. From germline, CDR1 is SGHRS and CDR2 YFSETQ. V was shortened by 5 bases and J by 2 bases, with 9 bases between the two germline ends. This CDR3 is CASREGTTDTQYF. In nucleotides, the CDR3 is TGCGCCAGCAGGGAGGGAACCACAGATACGCAGTATTTT.

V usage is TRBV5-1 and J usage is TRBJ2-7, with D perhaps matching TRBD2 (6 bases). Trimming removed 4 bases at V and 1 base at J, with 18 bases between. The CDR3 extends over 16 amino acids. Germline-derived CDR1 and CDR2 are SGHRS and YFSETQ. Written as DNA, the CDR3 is TGCGCCAGCAGCCAGCGGGTAGCAGGATGGTCCTACGAGCAGTACTTC. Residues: CASSQRVAGWSYEQYF. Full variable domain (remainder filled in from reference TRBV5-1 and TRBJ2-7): KAGVTQTPRYLIKTRGQQVTLSCSPISGHRSVSWYQQTPGQGLQFLFEYFSETQRNKGNFPGRFSGRQFSNSRSEMNVSTLELGDSALYLCASSQRVAGWSYEQYFGPGTRLTVT.

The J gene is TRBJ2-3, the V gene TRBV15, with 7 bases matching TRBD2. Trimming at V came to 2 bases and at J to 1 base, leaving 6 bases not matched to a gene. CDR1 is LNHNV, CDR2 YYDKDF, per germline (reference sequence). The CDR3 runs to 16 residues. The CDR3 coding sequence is TGTGCCACCAGCAGATTCCTTCGGGAGGGCACAGATACGCAGTATTTT. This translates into CATSRFLREGTDTQYF.

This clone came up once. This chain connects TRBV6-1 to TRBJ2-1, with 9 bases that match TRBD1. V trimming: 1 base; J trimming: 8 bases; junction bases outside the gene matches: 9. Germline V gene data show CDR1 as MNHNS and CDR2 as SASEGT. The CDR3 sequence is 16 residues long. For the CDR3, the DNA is TGTGCCAGCAGTGAAGAGGTAACAGGGGGCATGGATGAGCAGTTCTTC. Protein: CASSEEVTGGMDEQFF.

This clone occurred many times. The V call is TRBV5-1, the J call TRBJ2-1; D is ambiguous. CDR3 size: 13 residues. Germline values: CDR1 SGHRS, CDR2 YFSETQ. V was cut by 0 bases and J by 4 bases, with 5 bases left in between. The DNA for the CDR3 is TGCGCCAGCAGCTTGGCCCTTTACAATGAGCAGTTCTTC. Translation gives CASSLALYNEQFF.

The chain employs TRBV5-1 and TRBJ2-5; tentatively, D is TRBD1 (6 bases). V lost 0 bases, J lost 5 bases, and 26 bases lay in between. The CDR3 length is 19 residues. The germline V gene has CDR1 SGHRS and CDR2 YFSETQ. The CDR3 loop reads CASSLVTGSSGRFRETQYF. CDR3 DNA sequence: TGCGCCAGCAGCTTGGTTACAGGGTCTTCGGGGAGATTCCGGGAGACCCAGTACTTC. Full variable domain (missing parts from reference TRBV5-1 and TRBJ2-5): KAGVTQTPRYLIKTRGQQVTLSCSPISGHRSVSWYQQTPGQGLQFLFEYFSETQRNKGNFPGRFSGRQFSNSRSEMNVSTLELGDSALYLCASSLVTGSSGRFRETQYFGPGTRLLVL.

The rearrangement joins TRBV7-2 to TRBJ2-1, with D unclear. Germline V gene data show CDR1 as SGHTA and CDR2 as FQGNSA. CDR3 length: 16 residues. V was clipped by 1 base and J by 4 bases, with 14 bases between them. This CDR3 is CASSLVSGYRYNEQFF. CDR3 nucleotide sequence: TGTGCCAGCAGCTTAGTGTCAGGTTATAGGTACAATGAGCAGTTCTTC.

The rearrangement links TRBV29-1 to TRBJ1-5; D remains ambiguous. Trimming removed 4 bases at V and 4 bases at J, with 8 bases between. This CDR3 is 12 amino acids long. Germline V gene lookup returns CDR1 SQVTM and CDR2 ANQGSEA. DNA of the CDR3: TGCAGCGTTGCAGGTCAAAATCAGCCCCAGCATTTT. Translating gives CSVAGQNQPQHF.

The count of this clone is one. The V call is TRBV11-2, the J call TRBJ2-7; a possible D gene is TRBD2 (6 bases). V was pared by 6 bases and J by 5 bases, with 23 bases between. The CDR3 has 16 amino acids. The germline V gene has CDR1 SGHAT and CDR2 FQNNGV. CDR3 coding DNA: TGTGCCAGCAGTCGGGGGTACCGGAGGACCACAGACGAGCAGTACTTC. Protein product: CASSRGYRRTTDEQYF.

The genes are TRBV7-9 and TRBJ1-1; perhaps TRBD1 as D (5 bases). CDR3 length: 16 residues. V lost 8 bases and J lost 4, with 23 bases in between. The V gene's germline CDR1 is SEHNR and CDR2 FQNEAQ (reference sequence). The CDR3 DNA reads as TGTGCCAGCTCCCCGTTCAGGGAAGGTAGGGGCACTGAAGCTTTCTTT. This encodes CASSPFREGRGTEAFF.

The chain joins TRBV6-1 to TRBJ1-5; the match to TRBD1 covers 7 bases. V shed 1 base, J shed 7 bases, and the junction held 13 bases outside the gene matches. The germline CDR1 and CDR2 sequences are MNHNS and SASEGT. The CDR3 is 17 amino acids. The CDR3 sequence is CASSEGSGGLAIQPQHF. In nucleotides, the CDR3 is TGTGCCAGCAGTGAAGGGTCAGGGGGATTGGCAATCCAGCCCCAGCATTTT.

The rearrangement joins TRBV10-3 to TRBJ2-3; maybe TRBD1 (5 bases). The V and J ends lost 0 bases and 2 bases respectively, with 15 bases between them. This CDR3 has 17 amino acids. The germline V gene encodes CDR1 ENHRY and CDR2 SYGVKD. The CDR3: CAISESRVWGSTDTQYF. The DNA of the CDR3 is TGTGCCATCAGTGAGTCCAGGGTGTGGGGATCCACAGATACGCAGTATTTT.

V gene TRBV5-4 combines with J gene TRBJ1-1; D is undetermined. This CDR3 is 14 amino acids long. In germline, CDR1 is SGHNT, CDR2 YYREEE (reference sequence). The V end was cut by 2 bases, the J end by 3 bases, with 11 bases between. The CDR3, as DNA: TGTGCCAGCAGCTTTGGAGAGTACTACACTGAAGCTTTCTTT. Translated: CASSFGEYYTEAFF.

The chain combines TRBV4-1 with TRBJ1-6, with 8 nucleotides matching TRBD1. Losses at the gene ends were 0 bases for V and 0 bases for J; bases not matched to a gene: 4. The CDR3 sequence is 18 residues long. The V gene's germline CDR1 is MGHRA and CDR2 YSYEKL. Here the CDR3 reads CASSQEGQASSYNSPLHF. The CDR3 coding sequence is TGCGCCAGCAGCCAAGAGGGACAGGCGAGCTCCTATAATTCACCCCTCCACTTT.

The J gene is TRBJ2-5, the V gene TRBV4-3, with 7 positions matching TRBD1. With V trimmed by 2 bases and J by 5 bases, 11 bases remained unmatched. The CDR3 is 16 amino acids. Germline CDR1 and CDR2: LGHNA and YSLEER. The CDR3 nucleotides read TGCGCCAGCAGCCAAAGGCACAGGGGCGCGGGCGAGACCCAGTACTTC. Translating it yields CASSQRHRGAGETQYF.

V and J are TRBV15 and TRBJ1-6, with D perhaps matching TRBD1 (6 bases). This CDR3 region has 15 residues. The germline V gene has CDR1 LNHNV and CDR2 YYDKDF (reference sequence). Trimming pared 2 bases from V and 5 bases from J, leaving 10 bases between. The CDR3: CATSRSGTNNSPLHF. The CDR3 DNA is TGTGCCACCAGCAGATCCGGGACAAATAATTCACCCCTCCACTTT.

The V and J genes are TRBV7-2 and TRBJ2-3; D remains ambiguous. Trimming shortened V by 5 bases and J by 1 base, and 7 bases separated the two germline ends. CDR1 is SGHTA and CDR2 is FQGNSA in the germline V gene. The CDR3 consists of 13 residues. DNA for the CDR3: TGTGCCAGCAGCCCACCAGGCACAGATACGCAGTATTTT. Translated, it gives CASSPPGTDTQYF.

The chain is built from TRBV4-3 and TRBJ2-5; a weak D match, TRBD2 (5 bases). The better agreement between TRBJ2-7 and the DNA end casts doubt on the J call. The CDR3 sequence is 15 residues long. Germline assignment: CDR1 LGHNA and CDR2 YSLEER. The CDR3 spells CASSQEGSGAYEQYF. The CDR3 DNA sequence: TGCGCCAGCAGCCAAGAGGGGAGCGGAGCCTACGAGCAGTACTTC.

The CDR3 DNA reads as TGTGCCAGCAGTTTAGAGGGCAGGAGCTCCTACGAGCAGTACTTC. It yields the protein CASSLEGRSSYEQYF. The chain employs TRBV27 and TRBJ2-7, with a possible D match to TRBD2 (5 bases). V lost 2 bases and J 0 bases, leaving 11 bases between the germline ends. Germline loops: CDR1 MNHEY, CDR2 SMNVEV (reference sequence). The CDR3 runs to 15 residues.

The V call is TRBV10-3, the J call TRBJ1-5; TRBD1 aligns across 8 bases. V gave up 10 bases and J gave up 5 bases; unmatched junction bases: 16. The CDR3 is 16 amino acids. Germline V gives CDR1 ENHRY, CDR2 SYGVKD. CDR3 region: CATTLRGPSADQPQHF. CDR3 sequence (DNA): TGTGCCACCACCCTCAGGGGGCCCTCAGCGGATCAGCCCCAGCATTTT.

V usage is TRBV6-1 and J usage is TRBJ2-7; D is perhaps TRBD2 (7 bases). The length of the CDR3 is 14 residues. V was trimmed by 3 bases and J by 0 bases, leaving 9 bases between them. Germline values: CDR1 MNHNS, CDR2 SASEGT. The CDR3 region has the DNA TGTGCCAGCAGTGAGCGGGGGCCCTCCTACGAGCAGTACTTC. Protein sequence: CASSERGPSYEQYF.

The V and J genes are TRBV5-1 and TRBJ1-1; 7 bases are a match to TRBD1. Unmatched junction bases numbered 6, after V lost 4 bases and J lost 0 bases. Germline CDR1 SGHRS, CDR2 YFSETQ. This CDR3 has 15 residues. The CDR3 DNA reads TGCGCCAGCAGCCCTGGGGACAGAATGAACACTGAAGCTTTCTTT. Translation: CASSPGDRMNTEAFF.